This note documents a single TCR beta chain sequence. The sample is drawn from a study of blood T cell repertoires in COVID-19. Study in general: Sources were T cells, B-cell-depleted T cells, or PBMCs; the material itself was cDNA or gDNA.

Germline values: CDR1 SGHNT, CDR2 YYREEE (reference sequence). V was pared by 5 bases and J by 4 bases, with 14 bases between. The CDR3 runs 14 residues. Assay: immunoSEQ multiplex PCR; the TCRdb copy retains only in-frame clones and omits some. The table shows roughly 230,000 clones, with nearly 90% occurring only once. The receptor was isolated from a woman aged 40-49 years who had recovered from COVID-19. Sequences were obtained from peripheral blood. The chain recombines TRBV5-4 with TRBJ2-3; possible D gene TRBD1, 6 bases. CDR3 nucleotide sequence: TGTGCCAGCAGTTCAGGGGAGAGGGCAGATACGCAGTATTTT. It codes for CASSSGERADTQYF.